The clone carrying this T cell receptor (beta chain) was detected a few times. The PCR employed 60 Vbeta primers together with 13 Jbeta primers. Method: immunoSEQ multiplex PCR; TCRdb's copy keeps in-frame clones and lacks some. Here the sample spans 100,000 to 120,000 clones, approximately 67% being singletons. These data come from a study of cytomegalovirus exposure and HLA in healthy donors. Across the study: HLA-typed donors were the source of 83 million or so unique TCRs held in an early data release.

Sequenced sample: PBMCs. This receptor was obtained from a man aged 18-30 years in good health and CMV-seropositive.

As DNA, the CDR3 is TGTGCCAGCAGCCAGGGGGATGTTGATGAGCAGTTCTTC. It is translated as CASSQGDVDEQFF. This chain uses TRBV9 with TRBJ2-1; 7 bases fit TRBD1. Germline trimming cut 4 bases from V and 8 bases from J; bases unmatched to any gene: 6. The germline gives CDR1 SGDLS, CDR2 YYNGEE. CDR3 size: 13 residues.